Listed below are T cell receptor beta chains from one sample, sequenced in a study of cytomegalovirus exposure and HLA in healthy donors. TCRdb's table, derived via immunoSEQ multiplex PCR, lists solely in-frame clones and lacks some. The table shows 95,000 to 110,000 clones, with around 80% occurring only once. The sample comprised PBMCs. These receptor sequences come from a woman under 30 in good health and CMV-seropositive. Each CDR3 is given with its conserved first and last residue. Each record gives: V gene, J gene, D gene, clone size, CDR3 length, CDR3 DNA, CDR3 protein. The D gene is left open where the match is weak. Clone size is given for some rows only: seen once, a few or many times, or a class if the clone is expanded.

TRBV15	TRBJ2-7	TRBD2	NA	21	TGTGCCACCAGCAGAGATGGGACAGGGGGACTAGCGGGAACTTTATCCTACGAGCAGTACTTC	CATSRDGTGGLAGTLSYEQYF
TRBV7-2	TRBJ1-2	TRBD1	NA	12	TGTGCCAGCAGCCCTCGGACAGGGGACTACACCTTC	CASSPRTGDYTF
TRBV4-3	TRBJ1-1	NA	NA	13	TGCGCCAGCAGCCAAGATCGGTGGACTGAAGCTTTCTTT	CASSQDRWTEAFF
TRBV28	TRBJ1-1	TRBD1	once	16	TGTGCCAGCGGGGCGTCACAGGGGGGTAAGGACACTGAAGCTTTCTTT	CASGASQGGKDTEAFF
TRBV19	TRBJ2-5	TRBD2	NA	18	TGTGCCAGTAGTATTCGGAGTGGGAGCGGGGGGGCCGGGGAGACCCAGTACTTC	CASSIRSGSGGAGETQYF
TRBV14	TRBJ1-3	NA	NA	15	TGTGCCAGCAGCCAAGATCCGGGGGCTGGAAACACCATATATTTT	CASSQDPGAGNTIYF
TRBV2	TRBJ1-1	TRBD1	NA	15	TGTGCCAGCAGTGCGGACAGGGCTTCGAGCACTGAAGCTTTCTTT	CASSADRASSTEAFF
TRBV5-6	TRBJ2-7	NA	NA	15	TGTGCCAGCAGCTTGGTGGTAGCGGCCCTCTACGAGCAGTACTTC	CASSLVVAALYEQYF
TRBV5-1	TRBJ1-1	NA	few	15	TGCGCCAGCAGATGGACAGACCAAATGAACACTGAAGCTTTCTTT	CASRWTDQMNTEAFF
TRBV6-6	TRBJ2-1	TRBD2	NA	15	TGTGCCAGCAGCCTCCTAGCGGGTGGGGGGAATGAGCAGTTCTTC	CASSLLAGGGNEQFF
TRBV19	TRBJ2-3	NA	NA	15	TGTGCCAGCAGTGGCGGAGGGTCTAGCACAGATACGCAGTATTTT	CASSGGGSSTDTQYF
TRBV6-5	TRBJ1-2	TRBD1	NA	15	TGTGCCAGCAGTCGGAGGGGGGACAGGGGCGATGGCTACACCTTC	CASSRRGDRGDGYTF
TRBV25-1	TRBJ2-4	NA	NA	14	TGTGCCAGCAGTGCGGCGGATGCCAAAAACATTCAGTACTTC	CASSAADAKNIQYF
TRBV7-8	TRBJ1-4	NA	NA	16	TGTGCCAGCAGCCGGGGGGTTACTGCAACTAATGAAAAACTGTTTTTT	CASSRGVTATNEKLFF
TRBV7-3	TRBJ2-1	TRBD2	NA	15	TGTGCCAGCAGCTCCCCCGGGACTAGGTACAATGAGCAGTTCTTC	CASSSPGTRYNEQFF
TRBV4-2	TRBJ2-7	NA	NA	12	TGTGCCAGCAGCCAAGGAGCCTACGAGCAGTACTTC	CASSQGAYEQYF
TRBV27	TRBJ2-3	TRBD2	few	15	TGTGCCAGCAGTTCGGGACTAGCTGTGACAGATACGCAGTATTTT	CASSSGLAVTDTQYF
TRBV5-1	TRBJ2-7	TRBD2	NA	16	TGCGCCAGCAGCTTGAATGCCGGATTGGCCGGGGGGGAGCAGTACTTC	CASSLNAGLAGGEQYF
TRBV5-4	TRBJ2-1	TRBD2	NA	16	TGTGCCAGCAGCTTGGCCGGCGCGGGGGGATACAATGAGCAGTTCTTC	CASSLAGAGGYNEQFF
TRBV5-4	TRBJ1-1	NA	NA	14	TGTGCCAGCAGGTTGGAGGGGAGGGACACTGAAGCTTTCTTT	CASRLEGRDTEAFF
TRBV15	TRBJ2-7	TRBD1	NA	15	TGTGCCACCAGCCGCGAGACAGGGGTTATCTACGAGCAGTACTTC	CATSRETGVIYEQYF
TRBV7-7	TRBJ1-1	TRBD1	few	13	TGTGCTAGCAGCGAGGGACAGGGGACTGAAGCTTTCTTT	CASSEGQGTEAFF
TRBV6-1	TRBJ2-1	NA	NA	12	TGTGCCAGCAGTGACTGGCACCTTGAGCAGTTCTTC	CASSDWHLEQFF
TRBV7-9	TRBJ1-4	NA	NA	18	TGTGCCAGCAGCTTAGCCCATCTCGGGGTGGGGACTAATGAAAAACTGTTTTTT	CASSLAHLGVGTNEKLFF
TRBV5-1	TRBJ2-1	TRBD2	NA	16	TGCGCCAGCAGCTTTGGACTAGCGGGCTCCTACAATGAGCAGTTCTTC	CASSFGLAGSYNEQFF
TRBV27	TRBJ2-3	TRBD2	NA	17	TGTGCCAGCAGTCAAACACCGGGACTAGCGGTCACAGATACGCAGTATTTT	CASSQTPGLAVTDTQYF
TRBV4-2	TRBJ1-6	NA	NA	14	TGTGCCAGCAGCCAAGAACCAGGAAATTCACCCCTCCACTTT	CASSQEPGNSPLHF
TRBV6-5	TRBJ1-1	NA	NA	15	TGTGCCAGCAGTCCCCTTCGAGGAAGATACACTGAAGCTTTCTTT	CASSPLRGRYTEAFF
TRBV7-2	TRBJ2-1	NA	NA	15	TGTGCCAGCAGCCCAGACCCGGGGTTCTACAATGAGCAGTTCTTC	CASSPDPGFYNEQFF
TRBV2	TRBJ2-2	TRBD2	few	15	TGTGCCAGCGGATCACTAGCGGGGGAAACCGGGGAGCTGTTTTTT	CASGSLAGETGELFF
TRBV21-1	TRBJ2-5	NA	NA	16	TGTGCCAGCAGCTGTTTGAAGGGACAGAAACAAGAGACCCAGTACTTC	CASSCLKGQKQETQYF
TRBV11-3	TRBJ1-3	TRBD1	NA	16	TGTGCCAGCAGCCCAGGGACAGGCTCGACTGGAAACACCATATATTTT	CASSPGTGSTGNTIYF
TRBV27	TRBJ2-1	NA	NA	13	TGTGCCAGCAGTTCCAGGGGCAATAATGAGCAGTTCTTC	CASSSRGNNEQFF
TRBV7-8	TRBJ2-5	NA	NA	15	TGTGCCAGCAGCTTTGCCTCGACAGGACAAGAGACCCAGTACTTC	CASSFASTGQETQYF
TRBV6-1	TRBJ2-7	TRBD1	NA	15	TGTGCCAGCAGTCGACCGGGACAGGGAGTCTACGAGCAGTACTTC	CASSRPGQGVYEQYF
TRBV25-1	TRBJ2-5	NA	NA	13	TGTGCCAGCGGGAGAGCGGGTCAAGAGACCCAGTACTTC	CASGRAGQETQYF
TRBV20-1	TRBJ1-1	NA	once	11	TGCAGCCCCCTCGGAGACACTGAAGCTTTCTTT	CSPLGDTEAFF
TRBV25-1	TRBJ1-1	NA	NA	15	TGTGCCAGCAGTTCTGGCCCAGGGCGAGCCCCTGAAGCTTTCTTT	CASSSGPGRAPEAFF
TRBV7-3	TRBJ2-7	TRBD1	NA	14	TGTGCCAGCAGCTCTAGTGACAGGGCGGGCGAGCAGTACTTC	CASSSSDRAGEQYF
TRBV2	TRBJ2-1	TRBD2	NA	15	TGTGCCAGCAGTGAAAAGGGACTAGAAGGCAATGAGCAGTTCTTC	CASSEKGLEGNEQFF
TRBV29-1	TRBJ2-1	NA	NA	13	TGCAGCGCTCGGGAGAACTCCTACAATGAGCAGTTCTTC	CSARENSYNEQFF
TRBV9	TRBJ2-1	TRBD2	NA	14	TGTGCCAGCAGCGTTAGTAGCGGGGTTAATGAGCAGTTCTTC	CASSVSSGVNEQFF
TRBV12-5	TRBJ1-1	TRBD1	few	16	TGTGCTAGTGGTTTGGGTGGGACAGGGAGGAACACTGAAGCTTTCTTT	CASGLGGTGRNTEAFF
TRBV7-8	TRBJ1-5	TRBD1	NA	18	TGTGCCAGCAGCTTAGATCTCCCCGGGACAGGAGTCAATCAGCCCCAGCATTTT	CASSLDLPGTGVNQPQHF
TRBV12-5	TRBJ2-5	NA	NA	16	TGTGCTAGTGGTTTGGTAGGGGGCGGGGTAAGAGAGACCCAGTACTTC	CASGLVGGGVRETQYF
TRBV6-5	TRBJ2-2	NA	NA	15	TGTGCCAGCAGTTCTGGGCTCGGATGGACCGGGGAGCTGTTTTTT	CASSSGLGWTGELFF